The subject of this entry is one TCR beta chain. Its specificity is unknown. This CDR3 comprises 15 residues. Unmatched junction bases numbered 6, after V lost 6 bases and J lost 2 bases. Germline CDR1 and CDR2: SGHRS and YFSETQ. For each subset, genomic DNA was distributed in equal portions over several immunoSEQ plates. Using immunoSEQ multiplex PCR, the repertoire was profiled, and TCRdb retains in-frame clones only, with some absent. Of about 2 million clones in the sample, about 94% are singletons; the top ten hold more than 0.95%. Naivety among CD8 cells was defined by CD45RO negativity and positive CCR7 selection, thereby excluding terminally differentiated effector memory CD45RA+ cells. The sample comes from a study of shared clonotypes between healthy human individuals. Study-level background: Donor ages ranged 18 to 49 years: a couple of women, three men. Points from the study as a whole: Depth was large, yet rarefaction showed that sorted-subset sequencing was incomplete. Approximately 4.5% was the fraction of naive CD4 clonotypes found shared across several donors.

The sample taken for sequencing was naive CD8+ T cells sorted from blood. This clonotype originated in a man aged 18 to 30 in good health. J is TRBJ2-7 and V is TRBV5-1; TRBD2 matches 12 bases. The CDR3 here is CASTLAGGPAYEQYF. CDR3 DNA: TGCGCCAGCACCCTAGCGGGAGGGCCCGCCTACGAGCAGTACTTC.